This T cell receptor (beta chain) was obtained from a study of CD8+CD57+ T cells in acquired aplastic anemia (dated by TCRdb to the late 2010s). Turning to the overall study: On average, sorted CD4+ and CD8+ cells yielded around 3.5 ug of extracted DNA, with a range of roughly 0.18 to 27.4 ug. A CD8+CD57+ expansion meant a frequency higher than the mean frequency seen in healthy subjects.

Broader findings and caveats from the paper: Between patients and healthy controls, no significant difference in CD8+ Simpson's diversity was found (P=0.060). Around 28 CD8+ CDR3 sequences were found to be shared between patients and controls, but these sequences appeared to be highly expressed in patients and within the immunodominant clones of the patients.

Expansion of CD8+CD57+ cells had been shown by flow cytometry in the patients chosen for sequencing. Every patient had a diagnosis of severe acquired aplastic anemia based on International Study of Aplastic Anemia and Agranulocytosis and Camitta criteria. At the time blood was sampled, none of the patients had received any therapy. In the study, sorted CD4+ and CD8+ blood T cells from patients with severe aplastic anemia and from healthy subjects underwent deep sequencing of TCR repertoires. Patients were enrolled in the USA under clinicaltrials.gov protocols 00001620, 01623167, 00001397, 00071045, 00081523 and 00961064. Ficoll-Paque density gradient centrifugation was used to isolate peripheral blood mononuclear cells. Before DNA extraction, CD4+ and CD8+ T cells were sorted with FACS or magnetic beads. With regard to this clonotype: Its antigen is unknown. Base quality data are lacking; no much larger clone is found one base away.

Spanning cysteine to phenylalanine, the CDR3 consists of 16 amino acids. Just CDR3 DNA is preserved here, 48 bases in frame from base 1. CDR1 and CDR2 (LNHDA, SQIVND) derive from the germline V gene (reference sequence). Trimmed from V: 9 bases; trimmed from J: 2 bases; junction bases lacking a gene match: 15. Genomic DNA served as template for TCR beta VDJ combination and CDR3 sequence profiling. TCR repertoire sequencing was run on an Illumina HiSeq 2000. Regarding the original processing steps: Repertoire assessment relied on Simpson's diversity index, CDR3 size and DJ length profiles, and TRBV/TRBJ rearrangement plots. The most abundant DNA sequence in the deep sequencing data was defined as the immunodominant clone. CDR3 amino acid sequences were checked for sharing between subjects and were compared against published repertoires and the VDJdb database. The public sequencing data were trimmed at Q25 with fastp and processed into clonotypes with MiXCR by TCRdb, which kept only in-frame beta chains. When rows share a CDR3 protein, they turn into one entry using the most common DNA and genes. These V and J calls are TCRdb output, not the study's own analysis. The sample table records around 290,000 distinct CDR3 sequences; around three fifths of these occur just once. 1.3% of the sample is held by the ten biggest clonotypes.

The sample taken for sequencing was sorted CD4+, CD8+, or CD8+CD57+ T cells (not recorded which) from PBMCs. This chain is built from TRBV19 and TRBJ1-2, with TRBD1 identical over 7 junction bases. The receptor comes from a human donor with aplastic anemia. The CDR3 here reads CASRKSRDRANYGYTF. The DNA is TGTGCCAGCAGAAAAAGTCGAGACAGGGCCAACTATGGCTACACCTTC.